This TCR beta chain was captured in a study of blood T cell repertoires in COVID-19. Some clones are missing from TCRdb's copy, which holds only in-frame ones; the method was immunoSEQ multiplex PCR. The repertoire holds 45,000 to 55,000 clones, around 86% seen once, with 7.8% in the top ten. This CDR3 region has 13 residues. V was pared by 6 bases and J by 5 bases, with 13 bases between. Sequencing was done on a sample of peripheral blood. The sequence came from a man aged 45-65 years with active COVID-19. The rearrangement joins TRBV12-3 or TRBV12-4 to TRBJ1-1; perhaps TRBD1 as D (5 bases). CDR3 nucleotides: TGTGCCAGCAGAGTGGGGGGGAGTACTGAAGCTTTCTTT. It yields the protein CASRVGGSTEAFF.